The next 21 T cell receptor beta chains were all read from a single sample in a study of blood T cell repertoires in COVID-19. This table comes from immunoSEQ multiplex PCR, and its TCRdb copy is limited to in-frame clones, with some not included. Of fewer than 120,000 clones detected, approximately 82% appear once; the ten largest clones hold 3.8%. Material: peripheral blood. The receptors shown here come from a woman older than 75 with acute or convalescent COVID-19.

CDR3 nucleotide sequence: TGTGCCAGCAGCTTGCGAGCCTTCAGGTCTTCGGAGACCCAGTACTTC. Translation gives CASSLRAFRSSETQYF. The J gene is TRBJ2-5, the V gene TRBV11-2, with D hard to call. Germline values: CDR1 SGHAT, CDR2 FQNNGV. The CDR3 has 16 residues. Trimming shortened V by 3 bases and J by 5 bases, and 19 bases separated the two germline ends.

This clone was seen once. The chain couples TRBV30 to TRBJ2-7, with D possibly matching TRBD1 (5 bases). V was cut by 1 base and J by 2 bases, with 6 bases left in between. The germline gives CDR1 GTSNPN, CDR2 SVGIG (reference sequence). This CDR3 is built from 12 residues. This chain's CDR3 is CAWSAGPYEQYF. The CDR3 region has the DNA TGTGCCTGGAGTGCAGGGCCCTACGAGCAGTACTTC.

This clone has just a few counts. The CDR3 region is CASSLQGNLADTQYF. CDR3 DNA sequence: TGTGCCAGCAGCTTACAGGGTAACCTGGCAGATACGCAGTATTTT. The V call is TRBV7-3, the J call TRBJ2-3; a possible D gene is TRBD1 (5 bases). Between the trimmed V and J ends, which lost 2 bases and 4 bases, there was a span of 13 bases. Per germline, CDR1 SGHTA and CDR2 FQGTGA. The CDR3 contains 15 residues.

J is TRBJ1-4 and V is TRBV7-9, with D perhaps TRBD1 (5 bases). Germline V gene data show CDR1 as SEHNR and CDR2 as FQNEAQ (reference sequence). Trimming took 1 base from V and 3 from J, leaving 9 bases between them. The CDR3 has 15 amino acids. CDR3 coding DNA: TGTGCCAGCAGCTTAGGCGTGGGGCCTAATGAAAAACTGTTTTTT. Protein: CASSLGVGPNEKLFF.

The CDR3 DNA reads as TGTGCCAGCAGGAGGGCTGAAGCTTTCTTT. Protein sequence: CASRRAEAFF. The chain links TRBV2 to TRBJ1-1; unclear D gene. Trimming took off 6 bases at V and 6 bases at J, with 5 bases between the two ends. The CDR3 length is 10 residues. CDR1 and CDR2 from the germline V gene are SNHLY and FYNNEI.

This clone has only one observation. The chain joins TRBV5-6 to TRBJ2-7; D gene uncertain. Per germline, CDR1 SGHDT and CDR2 YYEEEE. The CDR3 length is 13 residues. The V end was cut by 4 bases, the J end by 4 bases, with 12 bases between. The CDR3 region is CASSPPRGYEQYF. Written as DNA, the CDR3 is TGTGCCAGCAGCCCCCCCCGAGGATACGAGCAGTACTTC.

V is TRBV6-2 or TRBV6-3 and J is TRBJ2-7, with 9 bases lining up with TRBD1. The CDR3 runs 15 residues. V gave up 2 bases and J gave up 3 bases; unmatched junction bases: 5. In germline, CDR1 is MNHEY, CDR2 SVGEGT. In nucleotides, the CDR3 is TGTGCCAGCAGTTACCGCGACAGGGGGAACTACGAGCAGTACTTC. It translates to CASSYRDRGNYEQYF.

This CDR3 reads CAISESKQVDEQYF. The CDR3 bases are TGTGCCATCAGTGAGTCGAAACAGGTCGACGAGCAGTACTTC. V gene TRBV10-3 combines with J gene TRBJ2-7, with D possibly being TRBD1 (5 bases). CDR3 length: 14 residues. Trimming took 0 bases from V and 5 from J, leaving 11 bases between them. Germline CDR1 is ENHRY and CDR2 is SYGVKD.

The rearrangement links TRBV25-1 to TRBJ1-1, with D unclear. Deletions cut 3 bases from V and 0 bases from J, with 8 bases between. Germline CDR1 reads MGHDK; CDR2 reads SYGVNS. The CDR3 spans 14 residues. The CDR3 nucleotides are TGTGCCAGCAGTGAGCAGGCGATGAACACTGAAGCTTTCTTT. Its translation: CASSEQAMNTEAFF.

The CDR3 DNA reads as TGTGCCAGCAGCTTAGCATGGTCCAGGAACACTGAAGCTTTCTTT. It specifies CASSLAWSRNTEAFF. The chain carries TRBV7-9 and TRBJ1-1; D not resolved. The CDR3 runs to 15 residues. Germline CDR1 is SEHNR and CDR2 is FQNEAQ (reference sequence). Trimming pared 0 bases from V and 1 base from J, leaving 9 bases between.

This clone was counted between two and nine times. The V call is TRBV28, the J call TRBJ2-1; D not certain. V shed 8 bases and J shed 0 bases, with 11 bases lying between them. The CDR3 covers 14 residues. CDR1 MDHEN and CDR2 SYDVKM come from the germline V gene. The CDR3 DNA sequence: TGTGCCAGCTCAATGGCAAGCTCCTACAATGAGCAGTTCTTC. This encodes CASSMASSYNEQFF.

The chain links TRBV7-9 to TRBJ2-7; 7 nucleotides align to TRBD2. The V gene end was trimmed by 1 base and the J gene end by 0 bases; junction bases not matched to a gene: 9. The CDR3 has 17 residues. Germline loops: CDR1 SEHNR, CDR2 FQNEAQ (reference sequence). DNA for the CDR3: TGTGCCAGCAGCTTAGTGAGTGGGCAGCGGGGCTCCTACGAGCAGTACTTC. This encodes CASSLVSGQRGSYEQYF.

This clone has a single count. The chain recombines TRBV27 with TRBJ2-7, with TRBD1 matching 11 bases. The CDR3 is made up of 14 amino acids. Trimming cost V 6 bases and J 2 bases; bases outside gene matches: 3. CDR1 and CDR2 from the germline V gene are MNHEY and SMNVEV (reference sequence). The CDR3 DNA reads as TGTGCCAGCAGGCGGGACAGGGGGGCCTACGAGCAGTACTTC. Translated: CASRRDRGAYEQYF.

CDR3 sequence (DNA): TGTGCCAGCAGCTTAGACTACTCTCGGGAAAAACTGTTTTTT. The encoded protein is CASSLDYSREKLFF. V and J are TRBV7-2 and TRBJ1-4; D unresolved. This CDR3 has 14 amino acids. Trimming took off 1 base at V and 8 bases at J, with 11 bases between the two ends. CDR1 and CDR2 from the germline V gene are SGHTA and FQGNSA.

The V and J genes are TRBV27 and TRBJ2-6; 9 bases are a match to TRBD1. The germline V gene encodes CDR1 MNHEY and CDR2 SMNVEV (reference sequence). The trim removed 6 bases at V and 0 bases at J, leaving 3 bases unmatched. This CDR3 has 16 amino acids. The CDR3 spells CASRRQGDSGANVLTF. The CDR3 nucleotides read TGTGCCAGCAGACGACAGGGGGACTCTGGGGCCAACGTCCTGACTTTC.

This clone is a singleton in its sample. The chain combines TRBV30 with TRBJ2-2; 8 bases fit TRBD2. This CDR3 has 15 amino acids. The germline gives CDR1 GTSNPN, CDR2 SVGIG (reference sequence). Germline trimming cut 0 bases from V and 6 bases from J; bases unmatched to any gene: 6. The CDR3 DNA sequence: TGTGCCTGGAGTGTAGACGGGAGGGTCGCCGGGGAGCTGTTTTTT. Translated: CAWSVDGRVAGELFF.

V usage is TRBV18 and J usage is TRBJ1-5; D gene unclear. Trimming removed 2 bases at V and 5 bases at J, with 10 bases between. The CDR3 covers 14 residues. Germline V gene sequence: CDR1 KGHSH, CDR2 LQKENI. The CDR3 here is CASSPGPGDQPQHF. Here the CDR3 DNA reads TGTGCCAGCTCACCAGGCCCCGGGGATCAGCCCCAGCATTTT.

This clone was observed a single time. V and J are TRBV29-1 and TRBJ1-1; D is possibly TRBD1 (6 bases). Between the trimmed V and J ends, which lost 6 bases and 6 bases, there was a span of 17 bases. This CDR3 is built from 13 residues. Germline V gene sequence: CDR1 SQVTM, CDR2 ANQGSEA. CDR3 region: CSVQGTGFAEAFF. Here the CDR3 DNA reads TGCAGCGTACAGGGTACGGGTTTCGCTGAAGCTTTCTTT.

The rearrangement links TRBV18 to TRBJ2-7; a weak D match, TRBD2 (5 bases). The CDR3 has 12 residues. Trimming removed 4 bases from V and 4 bases from J, with 8 bases in between. The germline CDR1 and CDR2 sequences are KGHSH and LQKENI. The chain's CDR3 is CASSQSGYEQYF. CDR3 in DNA: TGTGCCAGCTCACAGAGCGGTTACGAGCAGTACTTC.

V and J are TRBV7-2 and TRBJ2-2; 7 bases are a match to TRBD2. Unmatched junction bases numbered 13, after V lost 5 bases and J lost 4 bases. CDR1 is SGHTA and CDR2 is FQGNSA in the germline V gene. The CDR3 has 17 residues. The CDR3 sequence is CASSGRTRFLPTGELFF. DNA of the CDR3: TGTGCCAGCAGCGGACGGACTAGATTTCTCCCCACCGGGGAGCTGTTTTTT.

CDR3: CASSGGQGLKMWSYGYTF. CDR3 nucleotides: TGTGCCAGCAGTGGCGGACAGGGACTGAAGATGTGGTCCTATGGCTACACCTTC. The chain joins TRBV6-1 to TRBJ1-2; 8 bases line up with TRBD1. J gave up 4 bases and V 4 bases, and 17 bases lay outside the gene matches. Germline V gene data show CDR1 as MNHNS and CDR2 as SASEGT. The CDR3 is 18 residues long.